This TCR beta chain was identified in a study of cytomegalovirus exposure and HLA in healthy donors. Turning to the study itself: A prior study identified 100 million to 130 million unique TCR beta sequences from 190 million or so T cells. Study results and caveats: High sensitivity and specificity were reportedly achieved when the classifier diagnosed cytomegalovirus status. In a later analysis, at a false discovery rate of 0.05, fewer than 20,000 TCR beta sequences matched HLA alleles.

The V end lost 1 base, the J end lost 9 bases, and 13 bases lay between the germline ends. Germline V gene lookup returns CDR1 MGHRA and CDR2 YSYEKL. The CDR3 runs to 14 residues. PCR involved 60 Vbeta and 13 Jbeta primers. Clones were sequenced by immunoSEQ multiplex PCR, and TCRdb holds only the in-frame ones, with some missing. In the table there are 150,000 to 200,000 clones, 60% to 85% of which are singletons. Regarding this clone: Its target is unknown.

The sample comprised PBMCs. The chain combines TRBV4-1 with TRBJ2-1, with a tentative D call TRBD1 (5 bases). The TCR was taken from a woman aged 40 to 55 in good health and CMV-seropositive. CDR3: CASSQVLQAGEQFF. CDR3 nucleotides: TGCGCCAGCAGCCAAGTATTACAGGCCGGTGAGCAGTTCTTC.